This T cell receptor (beta chain) was identified in a study of blood T cell repertoires in COVID-19. Study details: Samples of COVID-19 (acute and convalescent) were obtained from the United States, Italy and Spain. From T cells, B-cell-depleted T cells, or PBMCs came the material, which was cDNA or gDNA.

As originally analysed: Reference gene primer amplification gave nucleated cell count estimates. The method was immunoSEQ multiplex PCR; TCRdb's version includes in-frame clones alone and lacks a portion of them. V, J and clone size reflect that table, while D and trimming were determined from the DNA. The sample shows approximately 220,000 clones, 70% to 90% of them seen only once. The sequenced sample consisted of peripheral blood. This clonotype originated in a woman aged 80 or older with acute or convalescent COVID-19.

The CDR3 DNA reads TGTGCCAGCAGCCAAGATGGTGGGAGTCTCACCCTCCACACCTTC. Encoded protein: CASSQDGGSLTLHTF. The chain employs TRBV4-2 and TRBJ1-2; no clear D gene. With 0 bases removed from V and 12 bases from J, the gap between germline ends came to 20 bases. Looked up from germline, CDR1 is LGHNA and CDR2 is YNFKEQ. The CDR3 spans 15 residues.